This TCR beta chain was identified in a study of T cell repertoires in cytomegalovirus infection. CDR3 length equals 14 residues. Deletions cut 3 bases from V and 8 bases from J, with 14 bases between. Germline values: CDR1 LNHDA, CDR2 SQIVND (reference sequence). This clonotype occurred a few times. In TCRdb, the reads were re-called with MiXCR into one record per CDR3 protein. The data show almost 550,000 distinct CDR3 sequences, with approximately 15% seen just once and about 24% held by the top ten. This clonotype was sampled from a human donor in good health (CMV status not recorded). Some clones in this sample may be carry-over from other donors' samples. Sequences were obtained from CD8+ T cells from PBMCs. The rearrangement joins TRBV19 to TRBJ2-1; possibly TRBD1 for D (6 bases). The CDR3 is CASSILDSDHEQFF. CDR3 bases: TGTGCCAGTAGTATCTTGGACAGTGACCATGAGCAGTTCTTC. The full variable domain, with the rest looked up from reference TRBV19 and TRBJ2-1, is DGGITQSPKYLFRKEGQNVTLSCEQNLNHDAMYWYRQDPGQGLRLIYYSQIVNDFQKGDIAEGYSVSREKKESFPLTVTSAQKNPTAFYLCASSILDSDHEQFFGPGTRLTVL.